This TCR beta chain was sequenced during a study of blood T cell repertoires in COVID-19. Study-level information: COVID-19 samples collected from the United States, Italy and Spain covered acute and convalescent phases. T cells, B-cell-depleted T cells, or PBMCs supplied cDNA or gDNA.

In the source study's methods: Reference gene primer amplification gave nucleated cell count estimates. Sequencing was performed with immunoSEQ multiplex PCR; in TCRdb, only in-frame clones are kept and a portion is missing. V, J and clone size are those of that table, while D and trimming were read from the DNA. Found here are tens of thousands of clones, 85% to 90% of them singletons; the top ten hold roughly 1.2%. The V segment lost 3 bases and the J segment 6 bases; nucleotides outside the gene matches: 6. CDR3 length: 15 amino acids. The germline gives CDR1 SGDLS, CDR2 YYNGEE. The material sequenced was peripheral blood. This clonotype was sampled from a woman between 55 and 75 years old with acute or convalescent COVID-19. V is TRBV9 and J is TRBJ2-1; 10 bases line up with TRBD2. The CDR3, as DNA: TGTGCCAGCAGCGCAGCAGCGGGGGGGCGCAATGAGCAGTTCTTC. As protein: CASSAAAGGRNEQFF.